This TCR beta chain was recovered during a study of blood T cell repertoires in COVID-19. Study as a whole: The samples span acute and convalescent COVID-19 from the United States, Italy and Spain. Nucleic acid was either cDNA or gDNA, and it came from T cells, B-cell-depleted T cells, or PBMCs.

Enrolled during active infection, Seattle patients were then followed longitudinally. Per the original data handling: Amplified reference gene primers provided the basis for estimating nucleated cell counts. Only in-frame clones appear in the TCRdb table, and some are missing; sequencing was by immunoSEQ multiplex PCR. That table furnishes V, J and clone size, whereas the DNA furnished D and trimming. The data show some 290,000 clones, roughly nine tenths seen once. The sample consisted of peripheral blood. This receptor was identified in a woman in her twenties or thirties with COVID-19, enrolled during active disease.

CDR3 sequence reads: CASSPPGSAQGYTF. The CDR3 bases are TGTGCCAGCTCACCACCGGGGAGCGCCCAGGGCTACACCTTC. The chain combines TRBV18 with TRBJ1-2; D unclear. The CDR3 contains 14 residues. The germline V gene encodes CDR1 KGHSH and CDR2 LQKENI. V lost 0 bases, J lost 8 bases, and 13 bases lay in between.